Below are 8 T cell receptor beta chains sequenced from a single sample in a study of Ad26.COV2.S vaccination and SARS-CoV-2 variants. Treatment of the sample: roughly 18 received Ad26.COV2.S at low or high dose, single or two shots; several received placebo; per-sample allocation not given. Material that was analyzed had been drawn on day 63 after the first vaccine or placebo injection. Data came from immunoSEQ multiplex PCR; TCRdb stores just in-frame clones and leaves some out. The table shows about 400,000 clones, with roughly 90% occurring only once. The specimen was peripheral blood, collected in a trial of Ad26.COV2.S vaccine versus placebo. The receptors stem from a person aged 18-65 years who received the Ad26.COV2.S COVID-19 vaccine or a placebo.

The rearrangement links TRBV6-5 to TRBJ1-3; unclear D gene. From germline, CDR1 is MNHEY and CDR2 SVGAGI. V dropped 2 bases and J dropped 4 bases, with 9 bases sitting between them. This CDR3 is built from 14 residues. CDR3 residues: CASSYGVGGNTIYF. CDR3 nucleotides: TGTGCCAGCAGTTACGGGGTGGGGGGAAACACCATATATTTT.

This clone has just a few counts. The J gene is TRBJ2-1, the V gene TRBV30, with 8 bases that match TRBD2. This CDR3 region has 21 residues. Germline V gives CDR1 GTSNPN, CDR2 SVGIG (reference sequence). The CDR3 loop reads CAISTGLRILAAKSSYNEQFF. The CDR3 DNA reads TGTGCGATTTCGACAGGACTTAGGATACTAGCGGCCAAAAGCTCCTACAATGAGCAGTTCTTC.

This clone appeared many times. The chain couples TRBV5-1 to TRBJ1-1, with D maybe TRBD1 (5 bases). Germline values: CDR1 SGHRS, CDR2 YFSETQ. The CDR3 length is 14 residues. Trimming shortened V by 4 bases and J by 0 bases, and 10 bases separated the two germline ends. The CDR3 DNA reads as TGCGCCAGCAGCCCACTGACAGTGAACACTGAAGCTTTCTTT. Its translation: CASSPLTVNTEAFF.

The chain links TRBV4-1 to TRBJ2-2; 15 nucleotides align to TRBD2. V shed 6 bases and J 6 bases; nucleotides not matched to a gene: 2. Germline V gene data show CDR1 as MGHRA and CDR2 as YSYEKL. The CDR3 consists of 15 residues. The CDR3 sequence: CASRGTSGRSGELFF. The DNA for the CDR3 is TGCGCCAGCAGGGGGACTAGCGGGAGGTCCGGGGAGCTGTTTTTT.

The chain recombines TRBV12-5 with TRBJ2-2, with 10 bases aligning to TRBD2. In germline, CDR1 is LGHNT, CDR2 FRNRAP. This CDR3 spans 20 amino acids. V shed 0 bases, J shed 6 bases, and the junction held 16 bases outside the gene matches. The CDR3 DNA follows: TGTGCTAGTGGTTTGGTAAAGGGTAGGGGGAGCGGGAGGGCCTCCGGGGAGCTGTTTTTT. Translated, it gives CASGLVKGRGSGRASGELFF.

The chain uses TRBV19 and TRBJ2-5, with D uncertain. The V gene's germline CDR1 is LNHDA and CDR2 SQIVND (reference sequence). The CDR3 has 13 residues. V lost 1 base, J lost 10 bases, and 13 bases lay in between. CDR3 sequence: CASSIGRAELQYF. CDR3 coding DNA: TGTGCCAGTAGTATAGGACGGGCCGAACTCCAGTACTTC.

With regard to this clone: The sample carries other DNA sequences with the same CDR3. The chain has TRBV11-3 and TRBJ1-1, with D perhaps matching TRBD1 (6 bases). Germline V gives CDR1 SGHNT, CDR2 YENEEA. The length of the CDR3 is 13 residues. V was cut by 0 bases and J by 5 bases, with 7 bases left in between. CDR3 region: CASSLEGGTEAFF. The CDR3 region has the DNA TGTGCCAGCAGCTTAGAAGGGGGGACTGAAGCTTTCTTT.

This clone has just a few counts. The same CDR3 also results from other DNA sequences found in this sample. CDR3 bases: TGTGCCTGGAGTCCAGGGACTGAAGCTTTCTTT. This gives the protein CAWSPGTEAFF. V gene TRBV30 combines with J gene TRBJ1-1, with a weak D call TRBD1 (5 bases). V lost 2 bases and J 5 bases, leaving 6 bases between the germline ends. The germline CDR1 and CDR2 sequences are GTSNPN and SVGIG (reference sequence). This CDR3 is built from 11 residues.